This T cell receptor beta chain was sequenced for a study of CD8 T cells in Susac syndrome. CD8+ and CD4+ T cells taken from blood had their TCR beta sequenced. Negative magnetic isolation gave CD8+ and CD4+ cells; FACS enriched CD8+ TEMRA. RNA, at about 0.45 to 1 ug, was reverse transcribed with random hexamers. MiXCR, applied by TCRdb to the immunoSEQ multiplex PCR reads, yields one record per CDR3 protein. The data hold roughly 130,000 distinct CDR3 sequences, with roughly 94% observed a single time. The CDR3 spans 13 residues. The ends were cut back, 3 bases at V and 2 bases at J, with 5 bases in the middle. Germline CDR1 is SGHDN and CDR2 is FVKESK.

Sequences were obtained from CD4+ T cells from PBMCs. The V gene is TRBV14, the J gene TRBJ1-5; D gene ambiguous. This sequence originates from a human donor with multiple sclerosis. The CDR3 reads CASSQRGNQPQHF. The CDR3 coding sequence is TGTGCCAGCAGCCAGAGGGGCAATCAGCCCCAGCATTTT.